This T cell receptor beta chain was captured by sequencing in a study of radiotherapy plus CTLA-4 blockade in lung cancer. Using immunoSEQ multiplex PCR, the repertoire was profiled, and TCRdb retains in-frame clones only, with some absent. The data hold approximately 34,000 clones, with roughly 70% observed a single time. Focal radiation plus CTLA-4 blockade with ipilimumab was given to patients with chemo-refractory metastatic non-small-cell lung cancer. CDR1 and CDR2 (germline): MNHNS, SASEGT. This CDR3 has 14 residues. After removal of 1 base from V and 3 bases from J, the junction contained 3 bases not matched to a gene.

The sequence came from a human donor with non-small cell lung cancer who had stable disease on radiotherapy plus ipilimumab. Material: peripheral blood, obtained from a patient treated with radiotherapy plus ipilimumab. The V call is TRBV6-1, the J call TRBJ2-7, with 7 bases identical to TRBD2. The CDR3 loop is CASSEGLARYEQYF. The CDR3 DNA reads as TGTGCCAGCAGTGAAGGACTAGCCCGCTACGAGCAGTACTTC.